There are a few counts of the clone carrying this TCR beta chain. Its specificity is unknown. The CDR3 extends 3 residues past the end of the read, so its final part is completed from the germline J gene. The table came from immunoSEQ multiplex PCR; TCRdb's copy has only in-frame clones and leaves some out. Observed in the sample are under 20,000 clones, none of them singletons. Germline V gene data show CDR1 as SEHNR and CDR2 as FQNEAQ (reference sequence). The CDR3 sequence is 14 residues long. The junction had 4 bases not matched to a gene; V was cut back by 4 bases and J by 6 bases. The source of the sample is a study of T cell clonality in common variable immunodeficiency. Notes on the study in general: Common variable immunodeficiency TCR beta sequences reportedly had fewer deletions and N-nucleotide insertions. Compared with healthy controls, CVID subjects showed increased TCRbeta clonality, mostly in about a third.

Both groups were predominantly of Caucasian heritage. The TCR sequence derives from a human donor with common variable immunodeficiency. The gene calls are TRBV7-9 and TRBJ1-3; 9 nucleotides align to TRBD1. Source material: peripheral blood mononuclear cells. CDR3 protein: CASSSGQGLNTIYF. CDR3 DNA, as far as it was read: TGTGCCAGCAGCTCGGGACAGGGACTAAACACC.